This entry lists 16 T cell receptor beta chains sequenced from one sample in a study of blood T cell repertoires in COVID-19. Assay used: immunoSEQ multiplex PCR; TCRdb lists only in-frame clones, some missing. In the table there are roughly 100,000 clones, 92% of which are singletons. Sequenced: peripheral blood. The receptors stem from a man between 45 and 60 years old with active COVID-19.

In DNA form, the CDR3 reads TGCAGTGCTAGCCAGAACTATGGCTACACCTTC. This sequence encodes CSASQNYGYTF. The rearrangement joins TRBV20-1 to TRBJ1-2; D unclear. The V end was cut by 3 bases, the J end by 2 bases, with 4 bases between. Germline V lookup: CDR1 DFQATT, CDR2 SNEGSKA (reference sequence). The CDR3 has 11 residues.

The chain carries TRBV18 and TRBJ2-6, with D perhaps matching TRBD2 (5 bases). The germline gives CDR1 KGHSH, CDR2 LQKENI. This CDR3 comprises 20 residues. Trimming cost V 1 base and J 0 bases, with 19 bases left between them. DNA of the CDR3: TGTGCCAGCTCACCACTATCCGGGATTGCCAAACCCTCTGGGGCCAACGTCCTGACTTTC. This sequence encodes CASSPLSGIAKPSGANVLTF.

This clone came up a few times. The chain couples TRBV27 to TRBJ1-5; D possibly corresponds to TRBD1 (5 bases). V lost 5 bases and J 4 bases, leaving 18 bases between the germline ends. This CDR3 is built from 16 residues. The V gene's germline CDR1 is MNHEY and CDR2 SMNVEV (reference sequence). CDR3 DNA: TGTGCCAGCAGTCCTTACTCCGACAGAGAGAATCAGCCCCAGCATTTT. It specifies CASSPYSDRENQPQHF.

J is TRBJ2-2 and V is TRBV18; the D gene is possibly TRBD2 (6 bases). The CDR3 spans 17 residues. Germline CDR1 KGHSH, CDR2 LQKENI. V was cut by 4 bases and J by 3 bases, with 18 bases left in between. The CDR3 DNA is TGTGCCAGCTCACGGTTTCTGGCGGGGCAGGACACCGGGGAGCTGTTTTTT. Translated, it gives CASSRFLAGQDTGELFF.

The genes are TRBV15 and TRBJ1-2; 8 bases map to TRBD1. V was clipped by 0 bases and J by 6 bases; unmatched bases: 6. Per germline, CDR1 LNHNV and CDR2 YYDKDF (reference sequence). This CDR3 has 15 residues. In nucleotides, the CDR3 is TGTGCCACCAGCAGAGATCTAGGACAGGGAGATGGCTACACCTTC. It yields the protein CATSRDLGQGDGYTF.

The J gene is TRBJ2-1, the V gene TRBV2; D is unresolved. Trimming removed 6 bases at V and 6 bases at J, with 18 bases between. Germline V lookup: CDR1 SNHLY, CDR2 FYNNEI. CDR3 size: 15 residues. DNA of the CDR3: TGTGCCAGCAGCGGCCCAACACTCCCGGGCAATGAGCAGTTCTTC. Its translation is CASSGPTLPGNEQFF.

This chain connects TRBV27 to TRBJ1-1, with D perhaps TRBD1 (6 bases). Germline V gene sequence: CDR1 MNHEY, CDR2 SMNVEV (reference sequence). The V gene lost 5 bases and the J gene lost 4 bases, with 17 bases spanning the gap. There are 15 residues in the CDR3. The CDR3 sequence is CASSLFRGASTEAFF. CDR3 bases: TGTGCCAGCAGTCTCTTCCGGGGGGCGAGCACTGAAGCTTTCTTT.

This chain joins TRBV7-8 and TRBJ2-7, with TRBD1 matching over 8 bases. V was clipped by 4 bases and J by 7 bases; unmatched bases: 6. CDR3 length: 13 residues. Germline-derived CDR1 and CDR2 are SGHVS and FQNEAQ. The CDR3 sequence: CASSSTGAGEQYF. CDR3 sequence (DNA): TGTGCCAGCAGCTCGACAGGGGCAGGTGAGCAGTACTTC.

This chain links TRBV7-8 with TRBJ2-7; maybe TRBD1 (6 bases). Trimming shortened V by 5 bases and J by 1 base, and 15 bases separated the two germline ends. CDR3 length: 15 amino acids. Germline V lookup: CDR1 SGHVS, CDR2 FQNEAQ. CDR3 nucleotide sequence: TGTGCCAGCAGCGAACAGGGCCCTGGGTCCTACGAGCAGTACTTC. Its protein product is CASSEQGPGSYEQYF. The full variable domain, its missing parts supplied by reference TRBV7-8 and TRBJ2-7, is GAGVSQSPRYKVAKRGQDVALRCDPISGHVSLFWYQQALGQGPEFLTYFQNEAQLDKSGLPSDRFFAERPEGSVSTLKIQRTQQEDSAVYLCASSEQGPGSYEQYFGPGTRLTVT.

The rearrangement uses TRBV4-2 and TRBJ1-1, with unresolved D. Germline-derived CDR1 and CDR2 are LGHNA and YNFKEQ. V gave up 4 bases and J gave up 2 bases, with 11 bases separating them. This CDR3 is 14 amino acids long. The CDR3 nucleotides read TGTGCCAGCAGCCTAGGGAGAGCTAACACTGAAGCTTTCTTT. It translates to CASSLGRANTEAFF.

This clone was counted once. This chain joins TRBV5-5 and TRBJ1-1; D is possibly TRBD1 (5 bases). The CDR3 runs 13 residues. CDR1 is SGHKS and CDR2 is YYEKEE in the germline V gene (reference sequence). V gave up 4 bases and J gave up 2 bases, with 9 bases separating them. The CDR3 sequence: CASSRTFNTEAFF. CDR3 DNA sequence: TGTGCCAGCAGCCGGACATTTAACACTGAAGCTTTCTTT.

V gene TRBV4-2 combines with J gene TRBJ2-7, with 13 bases lining up with TRBD2. Looked up from germline, CDR1 is LGHNA and CDR2 is YNFKEQ. There are 17 residues in the CDR3. The V gene end was trimmed by 4 bases and the J gene end by 3 bases; junction bases not matched to a gene: 9. CDR3 bases: TGTGCCAGCAGCCCGCGCCGGACTAGCGGGAGATACTACGAGCAGTACTTC. It yields the protein CASSPRRTSGRYYEQYF.

CDR3 sequence reads: CAWSIGGVVNEQFF. CDR3 nucleotide sequence: TGTGCCTGGAGTATAGGGGGAGTGGTGAATGAGCAGTTCTTC. This chain uses TRBV30 with TRBJ2-1, with D perhaps matching TRBD1 (6 bases). Trimming removed 2 bases at V and 7 bases at J, with 15 bases between. CDR3 length equals 14 residues. Germline CDR1 reads GTSNPN; CDR2 reads SVGIG (reference sequence).

The chain has TRBV5-1 and TRBJ2-5, with a tentative D call TRBD1 (5 bases). The CDR3 is 15 amino acids. Trimming cost V 1 base and J 2 bases, with 12 bases left between them. The germline V gene encodes CDR1 SGHRS and CDR2 YFSETQ. The CDR3 loop is CASSLLSGKQETQYF. The CDR3 DNA sequence: TGCGCCAGCAGCTTGTTGTCAGGGAAACAAGAGACCCAGTACTTC. The whole variable domain, remainder taken from reference TRBV5-1 and TRBJ2-5, is KAGVTQTPRYLIKTRGQQVTLSCSPISGHRSVSWYQQTPGQGLQFLFEYFSETQRNKGNFPGRFSGRQFSNSRSEMNVSTLELGDSALYLCASSLLSGKQETQYFGPGTRLLVL.

The CDR3 loop reads CASSPLTGRTQYF. The CDR3 region has the DNA TGTGCCAGCAGCCCCCTGACAGGGCGTACGCAGTATTTT. V is TRBV3-1 (or the pseudogene TRBV3-2) and J is TRBJ2-3; the match to TRBD1 covers 7 bases. CDR1 is LGHDT and CDR2 is YNNKEL in the germline V gene (reference sequence). The V segment lost 4 bases and the J segment 8 bases; nucleotides outside the gene matches: 6. The CDR3 covers 13 residues.

V usage is TRBV6-5 and J usage is TRBJ1-3; TRBD1 matches at 9 bases. The germline gives CDR1 MNHEY, CDR2 SVGAGI. Trimming at V came to 4 bases and at J to 9 bases, leaving 4 bases not matched to a gene. This CDR3 spans 13 amino acids. Written as DNA, the CDR3 is TGTGCCAGCAGTTCGACAGGGGGGCGCACCATATATTTT. Encoded protein: CASSSTGGRTIYF.